A single sample gave rise to the 26 T cell receptor beta chains below, sequenced in a study of beta chain features in type 1 diabetes. As every portion of the isolated RNA was reverse transcribed, the sequencing read expressed TCRB transcripts. Profiled with immunoSEQ multiplex PCR; TCRdb holds only in-frame clones, not every one. The repertoire has around 400,000 clones, approximately 16% of them found once; the top ten carry around 0.02%. The sequenced sample was naive CD4+ T cells from blood. The receptors derive from a woman under 30 in good health.

This clone was seen only a few times. This rearrangement joins TRBV7-9 to TRBJ1-5; D perhaps matches TRBD1 (5 bases). CDR3 length: 15 amino acids. V was clipped by 5 bases and J by 2 bases, with 13 bases between them. The V gene's germline CDR1 is SEHNR and CDR2 FQNEAQ (reference sequence). CDR3 sequence reads: CASSLGAGGNQPQHF. The DNA of the CDR3 is TGTGCCAGCAGCCTAGGGGCGGGGGGCAATCAGCCCCAGCATTTT.

The sample holds a few counts of this clone. CDR3 sequence: CASSVDPGQGSHEQYF. CDR3 nucleotides: TGTGCCAGCAGCGTCGACCCGGGACAGGGGTCTCACGAGCAGTACTTC. V and J are TRBV7-9 and TRBJ2-7, with TRBD1 identical over 10 bases. V shed 5 bases and J 5 bases; nucleotides not matched to a gene: 12. The CDR3 is 16 residues long. Looked up from germline, CDR1 is SEHNR and CDR2 is FQNEAQ (reference sequence).

This chain links TRBV14 with TRBJ2-7, with 7 bases fitting TRBD2. The germline V gene encodes CDR1 SGHDN and CDR2 FVKESK. With 7 bases clipped from V and 1 base from J, the junction kept 10 bases outside the gene matches. The CDR3 runs to 15 residues. The CDR3, as DNA: TGTGCCAGCAAACGGGAAGCGGGACCTTCCTACGAGCAGTACTTC. Translation gives CASKREAGPSYEQYF.

A few counts support this clone. This sequence joins TRBV7-9 and TRBJ1-1; 7 positions match TRBD1. After removal of 6 bases from V and 9 bases from J, the junction contained 4 bases not matched to a gene. The CDR3 runs to 11 residues. Germline CDR1 reads SEHNR; CDR2 reads FQNEAQ (reference sequence). The CDR3 DNA is TGTGCCAGCAGACTGGACAGGAAAGCTTTCTTT. Protein product: CASRLDRKAFF.

The chain employs TRBV5-4 and TRBJ2-1; 7 bases map to TRBD1. V lost 4 bases to trimming and J lost 8 bases; unmatched junction nucleotides: 6. This CDR3 has 13 amino acids. CDR1 and CDR2 from the germline V gene are SGHNT and YYREEE (reference sequence). The CDR3 coding sequence is TGTGCCAGCAGCAGAGGACAGGCCTATGAGCAGTTCTTC. Protein product: CASSRGQAYEQFF.

The chain links TRBV15 to TRBJ1-1, with D possibly being TRBD1 (6 bases). V lost 3 bases to trimming and J lost 1 base, with 12 bases between them. The V gene's germline CDR1 is LNHNV and CDR2 YYDKDF (reference sequence). The CDR3 consists of 15 residues. In nucleotides, the CDR3 is TGTGCCACCAGCAGTGTGGCAGGGGCGAACACTGAAGCTTTCTTT. The encoded protein is CATSSVAGANTEAFF.

The chain has TRBV6-5 and TRBJ2-1; 7 nucleotides agree with TRBD2. Germline assignment: CDR1 MNHEY and CDR2 SVGAGI. Trimming took 5 bases from V and 8 from J; bases not matched to a gene: 6. CDR3 length: 13 amino acids. The DNA for the CDR3 is TGTGCCAGCAGTAGCGGGACTAATCATGAGCAGTTCTTC. The encoded protein is CASSSGTNHEQFF.

A single count supports this clone. This chain connects TRBV6-6 to TRBJ1-5; the D is unclear. This CDR3 is built from 11 residues. V lost 9 bases and J 0 bases, leaving 3 bases between the germline ends. Germline assignment: CDR1 MNHNY and CDR2 SVGAGI (reference sequence). This chain's CDR3 is CASSSNQPQHF. CDR3 bases: TGTGCCAGTAGTAGCAATCAGCCCCAGCATTTT.

This clone was detected only a few times. This chain connects TRBV4-3 to TRBJ1-1, with D tentatively TRBD1 (5 bases). Germline V gene data show CDR1 as LGHNA and CDR2 as YSLEER. The CDR3 consists of 14 residues. Trimming left V 3 bases short and J 4 bases short, with 12 bases between. The CDR3 sequence is CASSQSGGITEAFF. CDR3 nucleotide sequence: TGCGCCAGCAGCCAGTCCGGGGGAATCACTGAAGCTTTCTTT.

The table lists this clone with a few counts. The V call is TRBV9, the J call TRBJ2-1; D may be TRBD1 (7 bases). Trimming shortened V by 3 bases and J by 4 bases, and 17 bases separated the two germline ends. The germline V gene has CDR1 SGDLS and CDR2 YYNGEE. The CDR3 has 16 amino acids. The CDR3 is CASSGRGQFGYNEQFF. The CDR3, as DNA: TGTGCCAGCAGCGGGAGGGGACAGTTCGGTTACAATGAGCAGTTCTTC.

The CDR3 protein is CASNLQGEMRPDTQYF. The CDR3 DNA sequence: TGTGCCAGCAATCTACAGGGGGAAATGAGGCCAGATACGCAGTATTTT. V and J are TRBV11-2 and TRBJ2-3; 8 positions agree with TRBD1. J gave up 4 bases and V 7 bases, and 13 bases lay outside the gene matches. The CDR3 extends over 16 amino acids. Germline V CDR1 and CDR2: SGHAT, FQNNGV.

The chain is built from TRBV7-9 and TRBJ2-7, with 7 bases fitting TRBD2. Germline values: CDR1 SEHNR, CDR2 FQNEAQ (reference sequence). J gave up 3 bases and V 1 base, and 12 bases lay outside the gene matches. The CDR3 sequence is 17 residues long. The DNA for the CDR3 is TGTGCCAGCAGCTTAGTAGCTGGGGGGGGTCCCCTCTACGAGCAGTACTTC. Its protein is CASSLVAGGGPLYEQYF.

This clone was counted only a few times. J is TRBJ2-5 and V is TRBV25-1, with 7 bases that match TRBD2. The trim removed 1 base at V and 1 base at J, leaving 3 bases unmatched. Germline values: CDR1 MGHDK, CDR2 SYGVNS. The CDR3 is made up of 15 amino acids. For the CDR3, the DNA is TGTGCCAGCAGTGAATTGCTAGCGGTCCAAGAGACCCAGTACTTC. This codes for CASSELLAVQETQYF.

The chain couples TRBV29-1 to TRBJ1-1, with 12 bases fitting TRBD1. The CDR3 length is 14 residues. V lost 4 bases, J lost 4 bases, and 4 bases stayed unmatched. Germline values: CDR1 SQVTM, CDR2 ANQGSEA. The CDR3 nucleotides read TGCAGCGTTGCGGGACAGGGGGCCTCCACTGAAGCTTTCTTT. Translating gives CSVAGQGASTEAFF.

This clone was counted only a few times. The V call is TRBV30, the J call TRBJ1-5; 7 nucleotides agree with TRBD1. CDR1 is GTSNPN, CDR2 SVGIG, per germline (reference sequence). The CDR3 extends over 14 amino acids. V was clipped by 4 bases and J by 5 bases; unmatched bases: 8. CDR3: CAWNRARGDQPQHF. The CDR3 nucleotides are TGTGCCTGGAACCGGGCCAGGGGGGATCAGCCCCAGCATTTT.

This clone appeared a few times. This chain joins TRBV10-2 and TRBJ2-7, with D hard to call. This CDR3 comprises 13 residues. V lost 4 bases, J lost 6 bases, and 13 bases lay in between. Germline CDR1 is WSHSY and CDR2 is SAAADI. The CDR3, as DNA: TGCGCCAGCAGTGCTCTAGTTAGCCTCGAGCAGTACTTC. Protein product: CASSALVSLEQYF.

The CDR3 loop reads CASTSGLAQPQHF. The CDR3 nucleotides read TGTGCCAGCACTTCGGGACTGGCCCAACCCCAGCATTTT. The chain links TRBV28 to TRBJ1-5; D might be TRBD1 (5 bases). This CDR3 region has 13 residues. Germline assignment: CDR1 MDHEN and CDR2 SYDVKM. Trimming removed 7 bases at V and 10 bases at J, with 17 bases between.

The chain has TRBV19 and TRBJ2-7; 11 bases are shared with TRBD2. CDR1 and CDR2 from the germline V gene are LNHDA and SQIVND (reference sequence). CDR3 length: 15 amino acids. With 5 bases clipped from V and 0 bases from J, the junction kept 3 bases outside the gene matches. Here the CDR3 reads CASSPLAGGSYEQYF. CDR3 sequence (DNA): TGTGCCAGTAGTCCTCTAGCGGGAGGCTCCTACGAGCAGTACTTC.

This chain connects TRBV5-4 to TRBJ2-5, with D perhaps TRBD1 (6 bases). This CDR3 is 13 amino acids long. The V gene lost 4 bases and the J gene lost 3 bases, with 10 bases spanning the gap. Germline CDR1 SGHNT, CDR2 YYREEE (reference sequence). The CDR3 DNA reads as TGTGCCAGCAGCCCCGGGACAAAAGAGACCCAGTACTTC. As protein: CASSPGTKETQYF. The full variable domain, rest sourced from reference TRBV5-4 and TRBJ2-5, is ETGVTQSPTHLIKTRGQQVTLRCSSQSGHNTVSWYQQALGQGPQFIFQYYREEENGRGNFPPRFSGLQFPNYSSELNVNALELDDSALYLCASSPGTKETQYFGPGTRLLVL.

The rearrangement joins TRBV6-1 to TRBJ2-7; D is possibly TRBD1 (6 bases). Germline lookup yields CDR1 MNHNS and CDR2 SASEGT. The V end was cut by 2 bases, the J end by 6 bases, with 11 bases between. The CDR3 runs to 13 residues. CDR3 DNA sequence: TGTGCCAGCAGTGAATCCCAACAGGGCGAGCAGTACTTC. Translated: CASSESQQGEQYF.

In its sample, this clone was seen a few times. The J gene is TRBJ2-2, the V gene TRBV14, with D perhaps TRBD1 (6 bases). Germline values: CDR1 SGHDN, CDR2 FVKESK. Trimming pared 3 bases from V and 3 bases from J, leaving 17 bases between. This CDR3 contains 17 residues. CDR3 DNA sequence: TGTGCCAGCAGCCAGACAATCCGGGACACTTACACCGGGGAGCTGTTTTTT. This sequence encodes CASSQTIRDTYTGELFF.

The chain links TRBV10-3 to TRBJ2-5; D might be TRBD1 (7 bases). The germline V gene has CDR1 ENHRY and CDR2 SYGVKD. V dropped 3 bases and J dropped 2 bases, with 13 bases sitting between them. The CDR3 contains 15 residues. The CDR3 DNA follows: TGTGCCATCAGTGACTCGACAGGGAGGCAAGAGACCCAGTACTTC. Its protein product is CAISDSTGRQETQYF.

This clone has only a few counts. The rearrangement links TRBV4-1 to TRBJ2-7; D is perhaps TRBD2 (5 bases). Germline CDR1 and CDR2: MGHRA and YSYEKL. The CDR3 contains 17 residues. The V end was cut by 0 bases, the J end by 1 base, with 16 bases between. The CDR3 region has the DNA TGCGCCAGCAGCCAAGATTACAAGGACTCCTATTCCTACGAGCAGTACTTC. Translation: CASSQDYKDSYSYEQYF.

This clone was counted a few times. The V gene is TRBV6-5, the J gene TRBJ2-7; 9 positions agree with TRBD1. CDR3 size: 15 residues. Germline V CDR1 and CDR2: MNHEY, SVGAGI. Germline trimming cut 6 bases from V and 5 bases from J; bases unmatched to any gene: 11. The CDR3 DNA reads as TGTGCCAGCAGCCTTTCCGGGACAGGGAGCCACGAGCAGTACTTC. Protein sequence: CASSLSGTGSHEQYF.

The genes are TRBV30 and TRBJ1-2, with 7 positions matching TRBD1. The J segment lost 5 bases and the V segment lost 1 base, leaving 4 bases of the junction unmatched. The CDR3 is 13 residues long. Germline CDR1 is GTSNPN and CDR2 is SVGIG (reference sequence). CDR3 coding DNA: TGTGCCTGGAGTGAGACAGGGCGGTATGGCTACACCTTC. Translating gives CAWSETGRYGYTF.

The chain has TRBV5-4 and TRBJ2-1; weak D call: TRBD2 (6 bases). This CDR3 has 15 residues. The germline gives CDR1 SGHNT, CDR2 YYREEE (reference sequence). The V and J ends lost 4 bases and 8 bases respectively, with 19 bases between them. The CDR3 loop is CASSGGTWGNDEQFF. The CDR3, as DNA: TGTGCCAGCAGCGGCGGGACTTGGGGTAATGATGAGCAGTTCTTC.